This T cell receptor delta chain was found in a study of γδ T cells in repeated Plasmodium falciparum infection. Study at large: Over roughly 600 days, donors received four mosquito-bite P. falciparum NF54 infections.

CDR1 GEAIGNYY and CDR2 EKD come from the germline V gene. The CDR3 sequence is 14 residues long. There are a few counts of this clone. The protein held in TCRdb is that of a much larger clone and does not match this DNA's translation at residue 13, likely because of a read error; the protein shown is translated from the DNA. Bulk repertoires came from Vgamma9/Vdelta2+ or Vdelta2-negative gammadelta T cells flow-sorted from PBMC. Sequencing covered both gamma and delta TCR chains per sample. TCRdb reanalysed the multiplex PCR reads with CATT. The sample comprises about 50,000 delta-chain clones, roughly 1.9% of which are singletons, and around 22% rests with the top ten.

The sample was gamma-delta T cells from blood. The V gene call reads TRDV2; no J gene was called; the table's D call TRDD3 went unverified against the DNA. The origin of this receptor is a pool of human donors (malaria-infected and uninfected, not separated). In nucleotides, the CDR3 is TGTGCCTGTGACACCTTGGGGCTCGCCGATAAACTCACCTTT. It translates to CACDTLGLADKLTF.